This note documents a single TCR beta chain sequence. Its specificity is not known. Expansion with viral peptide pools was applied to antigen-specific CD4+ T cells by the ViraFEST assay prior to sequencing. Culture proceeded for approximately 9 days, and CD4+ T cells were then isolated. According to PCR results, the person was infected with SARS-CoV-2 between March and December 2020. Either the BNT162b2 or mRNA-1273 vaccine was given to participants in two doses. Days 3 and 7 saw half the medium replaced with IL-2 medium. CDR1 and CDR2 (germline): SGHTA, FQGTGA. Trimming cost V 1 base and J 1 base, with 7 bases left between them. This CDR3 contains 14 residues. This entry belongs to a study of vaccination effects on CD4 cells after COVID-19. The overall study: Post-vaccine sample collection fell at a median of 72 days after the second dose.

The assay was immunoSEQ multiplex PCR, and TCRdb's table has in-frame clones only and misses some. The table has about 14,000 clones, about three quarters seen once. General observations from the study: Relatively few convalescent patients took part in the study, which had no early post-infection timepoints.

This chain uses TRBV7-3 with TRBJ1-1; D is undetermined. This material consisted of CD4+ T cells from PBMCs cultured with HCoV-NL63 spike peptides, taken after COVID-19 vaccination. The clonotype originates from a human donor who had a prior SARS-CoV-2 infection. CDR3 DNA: TGTGCCAGCAGCTTAAGCGGTCGGAACACTGAAGCTTTCTTT. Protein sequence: CASSLSGRNTEAFF. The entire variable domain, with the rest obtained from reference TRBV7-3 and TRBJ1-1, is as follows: GAGVSQTPSNKVTEKGKYVELRCDPISGHTALYWYRQSLGQGPEFLIYFQGTGAADDSGLPNDRFFAVRPEGSVSTLKIQRTERGDSAVYLCASSLSGRNTEAFFGQGTRLTVV.